The 14 T cell receptor beta chains given below trace back to one sample, sequenced in a study of T-cell memory formation after mild COVID-19. TCRdb re-derived calls from the 5' RACE reads in MiXCR, one entry per CDR3 protein. The table lists roughly 200,000 distinct CDR3 sequences, around 20% of them singletons. The sequenced sample was PBMCs or a T cell subset sorted from them (not recorded which). The receptor set was obtained from an adult woman who had mild COVID-19 (a few samples of this study predate the infection). Cell type and time point are not known.

The table lists this clonotype with a few counts. The V gene is TRBV12-3 or TRBV12-4, the J gene TRBJ2-2; a possible D gene is TRBD2 (7 bases). The CDR3 has 12 residues. The V end lost 8 bases, the J end lost 6 bases, and 10 bases lay between the germline ends. The CDR3, as DNA: TGTGCCAGCGGGGGGGCGGCCGGGGAGCTGTTTTTT. This translates into CASGGAAGELFF.

This clonotype showed up just a few times. The chain uses TRBV12-3 or TRBV12-4 and TRBJ2-1; 7 bases agree with TRBD2. The CDR3 has 16 amino acids. Trimming at V came to 2 bases and at J to 8 bases, leaving 12 bases not matched to a gene. The CDR3 sequence is CASSLLASGSVYEQFF. CDR3 DNA: TGTGCCAGCAGTTTACTTGCTAGCGGCTCCGTCTATGAGCAGTTCTTC.

The J gene is TRBJ2-1, the V gene TRBV12-5, with TRBD2 matching 7 bases. Germline CDR1 LGHNT, CDR2 FRNRAP. The CDR3 covers 15 residues. V trimming: 0 bases; J trimming: 8 bases; junction bases outside the gene matches: 7. The CDR3 DNA sequence: TGTGCTAGTGGTTTGGTAGTGGGGGGGGTCGATGAGCAGTTCTTC. As protein: CASGLVVGGVDEQFF.

There are a few counts of this clonotype. Here the CDR3 reads CAISETGGRTSYEQYF. The CDR3 coding sequence is TGTGCCATCAGTGAAACGGGCGGGAGGACCTCCTACGAGCAGTACTTC. The genes are TRBV10-3 and TRBJ2-7, with 8 bases fitting TRBD2. From germline, CDR1 is ENHRY and CDR2 SYGVKD. V shed 3 bases, J shed 0 bases, and the junction held 7 bases outside the gene matches. CDR3 size: 16 residues.

This clonotype was observed a few times. The J gene is TRBJ2-4, the V gene TRBV20-1, with 9 positions matching TRBD1. The CDR3 has 15 residues. V shed 6 bases and J 6 bases; nucleotides not matched to a gene: 12. Germline-derived CDR1 and CDR2 are DFQATT and SNEGSKA (reference sequence). The CDR3 bases are TGCAGTGCCAGAAGGACAGGGGCCTTGGGAAACATTCAGTACTTC. Protein product: CSARRTGALGNIQYF.

This clonotype was counted between two and nine times. The genes are TRBV6-2 or TRBV6-3 and TRBJ1-5, with D possibly TRBD1 on 6 matching bases. The CDR3 loop spans 15 amino acids. CDR1 and CDR2 from the germline V gene are MNHEY and SVGEGT. V was cut by 7 bases and J by 3 bases, with 16 bases left in between. The DNA of the CDR3 is TGTGCCAGCAAACGGGGGCAGAAGCTCAATCAGCCCCAGCATTTT. Its protein product is CASKRGQKLNQPQHF.

This clonotype was seen only a few times. The rearrangement links TRBV27 to TRBJ2-1, with D possibly TRBD2 on 5 matching bases. Trimming removed 10 bases at V and 1 base at J, with 14 bases between. The CDR3 runs 14 residues. The germline V gene has CDR1 MNHEY and CDR2 SMNVEV (reference sequence). The CDR3 region is CATSRQNSYNEQFF. For the CDR3, the DNA is TGTGCCACTAGCCGGCAAAATTCCTACAATGAGCAGTTCTTC.

V usage is TRBV4-3 and J usage is TRBJ2-4; 11 positions agree with TRBD2. Per the germline V gene, CDR1 is LGHNA and CDR2 is YSLEER. V trimming: 1 base; J trimming: 9 bases; junction bases outside the gene matches: 8. CDR3 size: 16 residues. CDR3 protein: CASSQVVTSGSGIQYF. DNA of the CDR3: TGCGCCAGCAGCCAAGTCGTCACTAGCGGGAGTGGCATTCAGTACTTC.

The chain combines TRBV7-9 with TRBJ2-7; 11 nucleotides align to TRBD2. Germline CDR1 and CDR2: SEHNR and FQNEAQ (reference sequence). Trimming at V came to 1 base and at J to 4 bases, leaving 3 bases not matched to a gene. The CDR3 length is 15 residues. In nucleotides, the CDR3 is TGTGCCAGCAGCTTAGTCTCTAGCGGGAGGTACGAGCAGTACTTC. This gives the protein CASSLVSSGRYEQYF.

The V and J genes are TRBV27 and TRBJ2-1; 10 bases map to TRBD2. J gave up 5 bases and V 4 bases, and 11 bases lay outside the gene matches. The CDR3 has 17 amino acids. Germline lookup yields CDR1 MNHEY and CDR2 SMNVEV (reference sequence). Written as DNA, the CDR3 is TGTGCCAGCAGTTGGAGAGGAGCGGGGGGGGTAAACAATGAGCAGTTCTTC. It encodes CASSWRGAGGVNNEQFF.

This clonotype was detected many times. The DNA of the CDR3 is TGTGCCAGCAGCCAATCCAGGGGGCTAGGTAACACTGAAGCTTTCTTT. It codes for CASSQSRGLGNTEAFF. The V gene is TRBV14, the J gene TRBJ1-1; 8 positions agree with TRBD1. The germline V gene has CDR1 SGHDN and CDR2 FVKESK. V shed 2 bases and J 2 bases; nucleotides not matched to a gene: 7. The CDR3 covers 16 residues.

This clonotype was detected many times. The chain combines TRBV12-3 or TRBV12-4 with TRBJ2-3, with D unclear. CDR3 length: 14 residues. V lost 3 bases and J lost 0, with 7 bases in between. The CDR3 loop is CASSFELSTDTQYF. DNA of the CDR3: TGTGCCAGCAGTTTCGAACTTAGCACAGATACGCAGTATTTT.

V usage is TRBV7-9 and J usage is TRBJ2-5, with a possible D match to TRBD1 (6 bases). With 0 bases removed from V and 4 bases from J, the gap between germline ends came to 15 bases. CDR1 SEHNR and CDR2 FQNEAQ come from the germline V gene (reference sequence). The CDR3 runs to 16 residues. Here the CDR3 reads CASSLAGATGGETQYF. Written as DNA, the CDR3 is TGTGCCAGCAGCTTAGCGGGGGCCACGGGTGGAGAGACCCAGTACTTC.

The chain carries TRBV20-1 and TRBJ1-1, with D tentatively TRBD1 (6 bases). Trimming shortened V by 3 bases and J by 4 bases, and 15 bases separated the two germline ends. Germline V gives CDR1 DFQATT, CDR2 SNEGSKA (reference sequence). CDR3 length equals 14 residues. The CDR3: CSAREGGHLTEAFF. The CDR3 DNA is TGCAGTGCTAGGGAGGGGGGGCATCTCACTGAAGCTTTCTTT.